This T cell receptor (beta chain) is drawn from a study of control samples from healthy donors and cancer patients. Between the trimmed V and J ends, which lost 5 bases and 7 bases, there was a span of 14 bases. This CDR3 comprises 13 residues. Germline-derived CDR1 and CDR2 are KGHSH and LQKENI. Sequenced by immunoSEQ multiplex PCR; TCRdb stores in-frame clones only, minus some. This table has about 110,000 clones, approximately 84% appearing once. V is TRBV18 and J is TRBJ1-2; no reliable D call. The sequence came from a man between 18 and 35 years old in good health. The specimen sequenced was blood. CDR3 sequence (DNA): TGTGCCAGCTCAAACGACGCCTCCTTTGGCTACACCTTC. This codes for CASSNDASFGYTF. Full variable domain (outside the CDR3, taken from reference TRBV18 and TRBJ1-2): NAGVMQNPRHLVRRRGQEARLRCSPMKGHSHVYWYRQLPEEGLKFMVYLQKENIIDESGMPKERFSAEFPKEGPSILRIQQVVRGDSAAYFCASSNDASFGYTFGSGTRLTVV.